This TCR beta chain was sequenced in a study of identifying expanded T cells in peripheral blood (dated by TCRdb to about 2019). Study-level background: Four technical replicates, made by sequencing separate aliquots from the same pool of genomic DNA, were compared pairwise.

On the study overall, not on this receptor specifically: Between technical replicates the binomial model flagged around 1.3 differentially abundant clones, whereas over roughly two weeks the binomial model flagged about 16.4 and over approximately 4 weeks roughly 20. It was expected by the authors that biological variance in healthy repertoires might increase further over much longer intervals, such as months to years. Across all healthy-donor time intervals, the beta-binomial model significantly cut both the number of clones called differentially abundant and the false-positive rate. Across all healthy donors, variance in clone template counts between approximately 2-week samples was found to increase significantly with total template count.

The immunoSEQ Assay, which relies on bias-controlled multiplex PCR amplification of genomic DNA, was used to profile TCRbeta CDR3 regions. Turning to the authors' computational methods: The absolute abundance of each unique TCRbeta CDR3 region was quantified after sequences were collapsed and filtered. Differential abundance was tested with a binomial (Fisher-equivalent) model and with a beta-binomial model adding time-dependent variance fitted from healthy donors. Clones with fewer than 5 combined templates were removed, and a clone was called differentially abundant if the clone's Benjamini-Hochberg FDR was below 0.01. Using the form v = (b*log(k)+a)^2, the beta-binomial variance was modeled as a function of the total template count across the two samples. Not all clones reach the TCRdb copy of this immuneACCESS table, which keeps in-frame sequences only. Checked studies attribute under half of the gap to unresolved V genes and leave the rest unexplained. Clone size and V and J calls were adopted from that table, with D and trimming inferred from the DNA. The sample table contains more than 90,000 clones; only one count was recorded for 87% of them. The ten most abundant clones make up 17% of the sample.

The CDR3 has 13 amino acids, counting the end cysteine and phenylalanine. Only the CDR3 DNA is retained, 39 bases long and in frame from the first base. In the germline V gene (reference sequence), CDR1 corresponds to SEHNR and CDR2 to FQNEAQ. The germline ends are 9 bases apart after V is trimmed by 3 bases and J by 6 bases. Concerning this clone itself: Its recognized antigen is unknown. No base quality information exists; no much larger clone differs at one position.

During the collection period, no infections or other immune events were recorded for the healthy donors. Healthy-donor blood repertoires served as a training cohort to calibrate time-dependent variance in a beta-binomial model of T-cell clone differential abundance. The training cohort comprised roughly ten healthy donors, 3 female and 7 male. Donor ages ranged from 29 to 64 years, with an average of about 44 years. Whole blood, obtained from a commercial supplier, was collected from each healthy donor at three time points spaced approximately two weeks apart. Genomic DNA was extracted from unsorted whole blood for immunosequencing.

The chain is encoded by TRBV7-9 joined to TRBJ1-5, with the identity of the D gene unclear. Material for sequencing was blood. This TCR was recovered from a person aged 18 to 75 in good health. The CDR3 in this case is CASSFSGIQPQHF. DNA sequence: TGTGCCAGCAGCTTCTCAGGAATTCAGCCCCAGCATTTT.